This T cell receptor beta chain was identified during a study of glioma-infiltrating T cells after dendritic cell vaccination. The CDR3 consists of 14 residues. In germline, CDR1 is SGHAT, CDR2 FQNNGV. Trimming removed 3 bases from V and 5 bases from J, with 14 bases in between. Clones were read by immunoSEQ multiplex PCR, and TCRdb kept only the in-frame ones, dropping some. The sample includes around 90,000 clones, about four fifths seen only once; the top ten take around 6%. Sample: blood, taken before dendritic cell vaccination. This receptor was identified in a human donor with glioblastoma. This rearrangement joins TRBV11-2 to TRBJ2-7, with TRBD2 as a possible D gene (6 bases). The DNA of the CDR3 is TGTGCCAGCAGCTTTATCGGGAGAATACACGAGCAGTACTTC. It is translated as CASSFIGRIHEQYF. The whole variable domain, filled in from reference TRBV11-2 and TRBJ2-7, reads EAGVAQSPRYKIIEKRQSVAFWCNPISGHATLYWYQQILGQGPKLLIQFQNNGVVDDSQLPKDRFSAERLKGVDSTLKIQPAKLEDSAVYLCASSFIGRIHEQYFGPGTRLTVT.